These 29 T cell receptor beta chains were sequenced from one sample in a study of blood T cell repertoires in COVID-19. The table came from immunoSEQ multiplex PCR; TCRdb's copy has only in-frame clones and leaves some out. The data hold some 180,000 clones, with approximately 88% observed a single time. The sequenced sample was peripheral blood. These TCRs come from a woman aged 40 to 50 with COVID-19, enrolled during active disease.

This sequence joins TRBV24-1 and TRBJ2-7, with a weak D call TRBD2 (6 bases). Germline V lookup: CDR1 KGHDR, CDR2 SFDVKD. Between the trimmed V and J ends, which lost 4 bases and 6 bases, there was a span of 18 bases. The CDR3 contains 15 residues. CDR3 bases: TGTGCCACCAGTGACCGCGAGCGGCAGGAGGGCGAGCAGTACTTC. Translation: CATSDRERQEGEQYF.

The chain recombines TRBV19 with TRBJ1-5, with 11 bases matching TRBD1. This CDR3 has 18 residues. After removal of 5 bases from V and 3 bases from J, the junction contained 12 bases not matched to a gene. Germline lookup yields CDR1 LNHDA and CDR2 SQIVND (reference sequence). As DNA, the CDR3 is TGTGCCAGTAGTCCCGCCGGGACAGGGGGTAGAATCAATCAGCCCCAGCATTTT. Translating it yields CASSPAGTGGRINQPQHF.

The CDR3 DNA sequence: TGTGCCAGCAGTGGGACTGCGTCGGGCGAGCAGTACTTC. It encodes CASSGTASGEQYF. This chain links TRBV6-4 with TRBJ2-7; the D gene is possibly TRBD2 (5 bases). The V gene's germline CDR1 is MRHNA and CDR2 SNTAGT. The ends were cut back, 4 bases at V and 6 bases at J, with 13 bases in the middle. This CDR3 comprises 13 residues.

This clone was recorded once. The chain links TRBV6-2 or TRBV6-3 to TRBJ1-1; no firm D call. Deletions cut 2 bases from V and 3 bases from J, with 13 bases between. The germline gives CDR1 MNHEY, CDR2 SVGEGT. CDR3 length: 15 residues. The CDR3 region has the DNA TGTGCCAGCAGTTACCTTTCAGGCTCTTACACTGAAGCTTTCTTT. Amino acids: CASSYLSGSYTEAFF.

V is TRBV27 and J is TRBJ1-6, with D possibly being TRBD1 (6 bases). Germline V gives CDR1 MNHEY, CDR2 SMNVEV (reference sequence). CDR3 length: 14 residues. Trimming cost V 6 bases and J 8 bases, with 14 bases left between them. The CDR3 nucleotides read TGTGCCAGCAGCGTCCGAAACAGGGATTCACCCCTCCACTTT. This translates into CASSVRNRDSPLHF.

This chain connects TRBV10-1 to TRBJ2-7, with TRBD1 as a possible D gene (6 bases). The CDR3 is 12 residues long. Germline V gene data show CDR1 as WNHNN and CDR2 as SYGVQD (reference sequence). The V and J ends lost 10 bases and 5 bases respectively, with 15 bases between them. For the CDR3, the DNA is TGCGCCACCAGGGGAATCGGGAACGAGCAGTACTTC. Amino acids: CATRGIGNEQYF.

The table lists this clone with a few counts. The CDR3 region has the DNA TGCGCCAGCAGCTTGGAGAACCCGCGCGACGAGCAGTACTTC. Its protein product is CASSLENPRDEQYF. The genes are TRBV5-1 and TRBJ2-7; D is uncertain. Germline V gene lookup returns CDR1 SGHRS and CDR2 YFSETQ. The CDR3 is 14 residues long. The germline V and J ends were trimmed by 0 bases and 5 bases, with 12 bases remaining between them.

The V and J genes are TRBV27 and TRBJ2-7, with TRBD2 matching over 10 bases. The CDR3 totals 14 residues. V was pared by 8 bases and J by 6 bases, with 10 bases of the junction left unmatched. Germline-derived CDR1 and CDR2 are MNHEY and SMNVEV (reference sequence). CDR3 in amino acids: CASGGLAGAPEQYF. In nucleotides, the CDR3 is TGTGCCAGCGGTGGTCTAGCGGGAGCTCCCGAGCAGTACTTC.

The chain uses TRBV5-6 and TRBJ2-5, with D possibly being TRBD1 (6 bases). The CDR3 sequence is 16 residues long. Germline CDR1 is SGHDT and CDR2 is YYEEEE. The V end lost 3 bases, the J end lost 4 bases, and 19 bases lay between the germline ends. The CDR3 DNA follows: TGTGCCAGCAGCTCCCTTTGGGGGCGGAGGAGAGAGACCCAGTACTTC. Its translation: CASSSLWGRRRETQYF.

The chain has TRBV5-5 and TRBJ1-6, with D possibly TRBD1 on 6 matching bases. Germline CDR1 is SGHKS and CDR2 is YYEKEE (reference sequence). The CDR3 covers 14 residues. Trimming pared 7 bases from V and 8 bases from J, leaving 16 bases between. CDR3 sequence (DNA): TGTGCCAGCCGACAGGAGAATTTGGATTCACCCCTCCACTTT. Amino acids: CASRQENLDSPLHF. The whole variable domain, remainder taken from reference TRBV5-5 and TRBJ1-6, is DAGVTQSPTHLIKTRGQQVTLRCSPISGHKSVSWYQQVLGQGPQFIFQYYEKEERGRGNFPDRFSARQFPNYSSELNVNALLLGDSALYLCASRQENLDSPLHFGNGTRLTVT.

This clone was detected a few times. This sequence joins TRBV10-3 and TRBJ2-3; 10 bases fit TRBD1. The CDR3 length is 15 residues. Germline CDR1 and CDR2: ENHRY and SYGVKD. The V and J ends lost 5 bases and 2 bases, in that order; junction bases with no gene match: 4. The CDR3, as DNA: TGTGCCATCAGTTCCGGGACAGGGGACACAGATACGCAGTATTTT. Residues: CAISSGTGDTDTQYF.

The chain recombines TRBV11-3 with TRBJ2-5; D is unclear. CDR3 length: 13 amino acids. CDR1 is SGHNT and CDR2 is YENEEA in the germline V gene. V lost 1 base to trimming and J lost 5 bases, with 8 bases between them. DNA for the CDR3: TGTGCCAGCAGCTTAGTCTCGCGGGAGACCCAGTACTTC. Amino acid sequence: CASSLVSRETQYF.

This clone was seen once. The J gene is TRBJ1-1, the V gene TRBV7-9; 7 bases map to TRBD1. The CDR3 sequence is 15 residues long. Germline loops: CDR1 SEHNR, CDR2 FQNEAQ (reference sequence). The junction had 4 bases not matched to a gene; V was cut back by 2 bases and J by 1 base. Here the CDR3 DNA reads TGTGCCAGCAGCTTATCACAGGGGTGGAACACTGAAGCTTTCTTT. This translates into CASSLSQGWNTEAFF.

This chain joins TRBV5-1 and TRBJ1-1, with D perhaps matching TRBD1 (6 bases). Germline CDR1 and CDR2: SGHRS and YFSETQ. The CDR3 runs 13 residues. The V end lost 2 bases, the J end lost 8 bases, and 13 bases lay between the germline ends. Here the CDR3 reads CASSLGDNREAFF. In DNA form, the CDR3 reads TGCGCCAGCAGCTTAGGGGACAATAGGGAAGCTTTCTTT.

This sequence joins TRBV15 and TRBJ2-5, with 8 bases lining up with TRBD1. V lost 3 bases to trimming and J lost 4 bases; unmatched junction nucleotides: 16. Germline CDR1 and CDR2: LNHNV and YYDKDF (reference sequence). The CDR3 is 18 residues long. The CDR3 DNA sequence: TGTGCCACCAGCAGCGGATCAACCGGGACAGGAAGGGGAGAGACCCAGTACTTC. It yields the protein CATSSGSTGTGRGETQYF. Full variable domain (missing parts from reference TRBV15 and TRBJ2-5): DAMVIQNPRYQVTQFGKPVTLSCSQTLNHNVMYWYQQKSSQAPKLLFHYYDKDFNNEADTPDNFQSRRPNTSFCFLDIRSPGLGDTAMYLCATSSGSTGTGRGETQYFGPGTRLLVL.

This rearrangement joins TRBV9 to TRBJ2-1; the match to TRBD2 covers 7 bases. The CDR3 has 15 residues. In germline, CDR1 is SGDLS, CDR2 YYNGEE. Trimming took 2 bases from V and 0 from J; bases not matched to a gene: 2. CDR3 in amino acids: CASSVGTNSYNEQFF. The DNA for the CDR3 is TGTGCCAGCAGCGTTGGGACTAACTCCTACAATGAGCAGTTCTTC.

V is TRBV7-8 and J is TRBJ1-1, with D perhaps TRBD1 (6 bases). Germline-derived CDR1 and CDR2 are SGHVS and FQNEAQ. V lost 1 base and J 0 bases, leaving 9 bases between the germline ends. This CDR3 spans 15 amino acids. CDR3 region: CASSLDGQLNTEAFF. CDR3 DNA sequence: TGTGCCAGCAGCTTAGACGGACAGCTGAACACTGAAGCTTTCTTT. The whole variable domain, filled in from reference TRBV7-8 and TRBJ1-1, reads GAGVSQSPRYKVAKRGQDVALRCDPISGHVSLFWYQQALGQGPEFLTYFQNEAQLDKSGLPSDRFFAERPEGSVSTLKIQRTQQEDSAVYLCASSLDGQLNTEAFFGQGTRLTVV.

There are a few counts of this clone. The rearrangement uses TRBV28 and TRBJ1-3, with TRBD1 matching 9 bases. The CDR3 is 17 residues long. Trimming took 2 bases from V and 0 from J; bases not matched to a gene: 5. Germline CDR1 and CDR2: MDHEN and SYDVKM. CDR3 sequence: CASSLTGGLGSGNTIYF. The CDR3 nucleotides read TGTGCCAGCAGTTTAACAGGGGGCCTAGGCTCTGGAAACACCATATATTTT.

The chain combines TRBV15 with TRBJ1-2, with D perhaps matching TRBD1 (5 bases). Deletions cut 0 bases from V and 8 bases from J, with 16 bases between. The germline CDR1 and CDR2 sequences are LNHNV and YYDKDF (reference sequence). The CDR3 runs 15 residues. DNA of the CDR3: TGTGCCACCAGCAGAGATCCCGGGGGGTCGTGGGGCTACACCTTC. The encoded protein is CATSRDPGGSWGYTF.

This chain connects TRBV2 to TRBJ2-2; D remains ambiguous. Per germline, CDR1 SNHLY and CDR2 FYNNEI. The CDR3 consists of 13 residues. Trimming pared 4 bases from V and 10 bases from J, leaving 13 bases between. The CDR3 sequence is CASSGPDTKELFF. Written as DNA, the CDR3 is TGTGCCAGCAGTGGCCCCGACACGAAGGAGCTGTTTTTT.

This chain links TRBV19 with TRBJ1-5; D may be TRBD1 (6 bases). The germline V gene has CDR1 LNHDA and CDR2 SQIVND (reference sequence). The CDR3 is made up of 16 amino acids. V lost 9 bases to trimming and J lost 0 bases, with 18 bases between them. CDR3 sequence reads: CASIPGTTYSNQPQHF. CDR3 bases: TGTGCCAGCATCCCCGGGACAACCTATAGCAATCAGCCCCAGCATTTT.

This chain links TRBV15 with TRBJ1-1, with D unresolved. Germline-derived CDR1 and CDR2 are LNHNV and YYDKDF (reference sequence). Trimming removed 8 bases at V and 3 bases at J, with 7 bases between. This CDR3 spans 11 amino acids. The CDR3 protein is CATRRYTEAFF. The CDR3 region has the DNA TGTGCCACCCGGAGATACACTGAAGCTTTCTTT.

This clone was observed once. The CDR3 DNA reads TGTGCCAGTAGTATATTCCGGACCGGGACAGGTTATGGCTACACCTTC. Amino acids: CASSIFRTGTGYGYTF. The chain links TRBV19 to TRBJ1-2, with 8 bases aligning to TRBD1. The length of the CDR3 is 16 residues. V gave up 2 bases and J gave up 5 bases; unmatched junction bases: 10. In germline, CDR1 is LNHDA, CDR2 SQIVND (reference sequence).

A single count supports this clone. J is TRBJ1-1 and V is TRBV15, with 7 bases that match TRBD1. V trimming: 5 bases; J trimming: 1 base; junction bases outside the gene matches: 7. The germline gives CDR1 LNHNV, CDR2 YYDKDF (reference sequence). This CDR3 is built from 15 residues. Written as DNA, the CDR3 is TGTGCCACCAGCGACCCGGGACAGCAGAACACTGAAGCTTTCTTT. This translates into CATSDPGQQNTEAFF.

The chain couples TRBV19 to TRBJ1-2, with D possibly matching TRBD1 (6 bases). CDR3 length: 13 residues. Germline assignment: CDR1 LNHDA and CDR2 SQIVND (reference sequence). V lost 2 bases, J lost 7 bases, and 11 bases lay in between. The CDR3 reads CASSINRDRGYTF. The CDR3 DNA reads as TGTGCCAGTAGTATAAACAGGGATCGTGGCTACACCTTC.

CDR3 protein: CASSRPSGRASYEQYF. CDR3 DNA sequence: TGTGCCAGCAGCAGACCTAGCGGGAGGGCTTCCTACGAGCAGTACTTC. This rearrangement joins TRBV19 to TRBJ2-7; 12 bases fit TRBD2. Trimming removed 9 bases from V and 1 base from J; junction bases left unmatched: 10. Germline lookup yields CDR1 LNHDA and CDR2 SQIVND (reference sequence). This CDR3 spans 16 amino acids.

V usage is TRBV19 and J usage is TRBJ1-2, with unresolved D. V was trimmed by 2 bases and J by 6 bases, leaving 7 bases between them. Germline lookup yields CDR1 LNHDA and CDR2 SQIVND (reference sequence). The CDR3 is 12 residues long. As DNA, the CDR3 is TGTGCCAGTAGTATATCAGGAAATGGCTACACCTTC. It yields the protein CASSISGNGYTF.

The chain links TRBV7-9 to TRBJ2-7; 11 bases fit TRBD2. J lost 5 bases, V lost 1 base, and 4 bases had no gene match. The CDR3 totals 15 residues. CDR1 and CDR2 from the germline V gene are SEHNR and FQNEAQ (reference sequence). CDR3 sequence: CASSLVASGRNEQYF. The CDR3 DNA sequence: TGTGCCAGCAGCTTAGTCGCTAGCGGGAGGAACGAGCAGTACTTC.

The rearrangement joins TRBV14 to TRBJ2-1; TRBD1 is a possible D gene (6 bases). This CDR3 spans 14 amino acids. V was cut by 1 base and J by 2 bases, with 6 bases left in between. From germline, CDR1 is SGHDN and CDR2 FVKESK. CDR3 in amino acids: CASSQGDTYNEQFF. The CDR3 DNA reads as TGTGCCAGCAGCCAAGGGGACACCTACAATGAGCAGTTCTTC.